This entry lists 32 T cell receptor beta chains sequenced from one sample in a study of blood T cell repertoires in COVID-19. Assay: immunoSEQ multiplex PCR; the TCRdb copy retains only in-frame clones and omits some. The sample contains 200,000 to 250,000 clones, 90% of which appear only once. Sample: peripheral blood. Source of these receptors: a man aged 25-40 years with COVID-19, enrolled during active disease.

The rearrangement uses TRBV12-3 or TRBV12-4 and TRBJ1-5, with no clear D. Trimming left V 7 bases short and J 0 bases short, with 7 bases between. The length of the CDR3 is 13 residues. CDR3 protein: CASKVDSNQPQHF. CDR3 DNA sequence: TGTGCCAGCAAAGTAGATAGCAATCAGCCCCAGCATTTT.

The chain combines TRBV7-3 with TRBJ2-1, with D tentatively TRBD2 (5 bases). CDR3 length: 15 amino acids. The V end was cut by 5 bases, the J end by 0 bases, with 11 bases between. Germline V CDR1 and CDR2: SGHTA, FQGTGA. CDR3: CASSPVGGSYNEQFF. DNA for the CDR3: TGTGCCAGCAGCCCCGTTGGAGGCTCCTACAATGAGCAGTTCTTC.

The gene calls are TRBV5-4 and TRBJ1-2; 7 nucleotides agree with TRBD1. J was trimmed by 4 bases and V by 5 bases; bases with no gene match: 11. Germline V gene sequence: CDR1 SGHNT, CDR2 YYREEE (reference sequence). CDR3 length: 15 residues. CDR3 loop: CASRSGTAKPYGYTF. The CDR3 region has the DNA TGTGCCAGCAGGTCCGGGACAGCTAAACCCTATGGCTACACCTTC.

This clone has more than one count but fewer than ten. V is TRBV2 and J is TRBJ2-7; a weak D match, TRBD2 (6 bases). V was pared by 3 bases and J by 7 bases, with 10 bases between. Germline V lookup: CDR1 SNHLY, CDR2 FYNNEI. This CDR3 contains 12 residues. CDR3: CASSDPGGEQYF. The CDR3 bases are TGTGCCAGCAGTGATCCCGGGGGAGAGCAGTACTTC.

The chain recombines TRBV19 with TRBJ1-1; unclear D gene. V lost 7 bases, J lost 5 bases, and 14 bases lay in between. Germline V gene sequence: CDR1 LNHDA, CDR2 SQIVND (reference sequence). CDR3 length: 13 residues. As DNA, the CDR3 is TGTGCCAGTACCATCGGGGTCGGGACTGAAGCTTTCTTT. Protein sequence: CASTIGVGTEAFF. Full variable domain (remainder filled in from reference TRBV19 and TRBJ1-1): DGGITQSPKYLFRKEGQNVTLSCEQNLNHDAMYWYRQDPGQGLRLIYYSQIVNDFQKGDIAEGYSVSREKKESFPLTVTSAQKNPTAFYLCASTIGVGTEAFFGQGTRLTVV.

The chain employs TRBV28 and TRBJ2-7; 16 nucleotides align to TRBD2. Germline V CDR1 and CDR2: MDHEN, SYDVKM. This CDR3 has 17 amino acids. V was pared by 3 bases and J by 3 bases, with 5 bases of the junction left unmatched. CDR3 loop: CASSFIGTSGRVYEQYF. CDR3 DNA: TGTGCCAGCAGTTTCATCGGGACTAGCGGGAGGGTCTACGAGCAGTACTTC.

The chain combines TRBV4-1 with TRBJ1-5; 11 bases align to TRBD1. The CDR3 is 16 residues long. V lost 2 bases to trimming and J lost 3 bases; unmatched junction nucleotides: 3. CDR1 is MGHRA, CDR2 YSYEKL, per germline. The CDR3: CASSQPGQGDNQPQHF. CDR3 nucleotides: TGCGCCAGCAGCCAACCGGGACAGGGGGACAATCAGCCCCAGCATTTT.

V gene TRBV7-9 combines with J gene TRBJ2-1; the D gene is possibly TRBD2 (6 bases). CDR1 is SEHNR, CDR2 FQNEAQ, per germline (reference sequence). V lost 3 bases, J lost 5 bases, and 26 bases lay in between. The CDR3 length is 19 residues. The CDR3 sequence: CASSFDSFRTIDLNNEQFF. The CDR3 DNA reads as TGTGCCAGCAGCTTTGACTCCTTTAGGACTATCGATCTGAACAATGAGCAGTTCTTC.

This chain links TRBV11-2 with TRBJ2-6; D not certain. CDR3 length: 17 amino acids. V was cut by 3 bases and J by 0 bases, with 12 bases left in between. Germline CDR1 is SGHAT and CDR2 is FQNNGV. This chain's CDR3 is CASSLLPLSSGANVLTF. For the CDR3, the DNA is TGTGCCAGCAGCTTGCTACCCTTGAGCTCTGGGGCCAACGTCCTGACTTTC.

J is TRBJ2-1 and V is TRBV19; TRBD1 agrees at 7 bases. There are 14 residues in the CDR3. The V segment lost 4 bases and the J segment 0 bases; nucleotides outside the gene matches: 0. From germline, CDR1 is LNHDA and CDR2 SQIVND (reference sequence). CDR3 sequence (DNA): TGTGCCAGTAGTAGGGACAGCTCCTACAATGAGCAGTTCTTC. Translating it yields CASSRDSSYNEQFF.

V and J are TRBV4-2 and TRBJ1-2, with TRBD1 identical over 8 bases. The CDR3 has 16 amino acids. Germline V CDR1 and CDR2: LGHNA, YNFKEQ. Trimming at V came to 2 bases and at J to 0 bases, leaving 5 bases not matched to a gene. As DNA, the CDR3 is TGTGCCAGCAGCCAAACGGGACAGGAAACTAACTATGGCTACACCTTC. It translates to CASSQTGQETNYGYTF.

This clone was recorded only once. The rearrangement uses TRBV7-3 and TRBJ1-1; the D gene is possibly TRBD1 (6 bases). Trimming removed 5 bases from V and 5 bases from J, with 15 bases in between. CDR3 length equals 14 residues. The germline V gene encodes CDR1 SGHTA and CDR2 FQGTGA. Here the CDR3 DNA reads TGTGCCAGCAGCCTCGCCCTACAGGGAACTGAAGCTTTCTTT. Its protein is CASSLALQGTEAFF.

CDR3 sequence reads: CASSAEQGAGQPQHF. In nucleotides, the CDR3 is TGTGCCAGCTCAGCCGAACAGGGGGCGGGTCAGCCCCAGCATTTT. The chain uses TRBV18 and TRBJ1-5; 9 nucleotides line up with TRBD1. V shed 5 bases, J shed 6 bases, and the junction held 8 bases outside the gene matches. The CDR3 extends over 15 amino acids. Germline CDR1 is KGHSH and CDR2 is LQKENI.

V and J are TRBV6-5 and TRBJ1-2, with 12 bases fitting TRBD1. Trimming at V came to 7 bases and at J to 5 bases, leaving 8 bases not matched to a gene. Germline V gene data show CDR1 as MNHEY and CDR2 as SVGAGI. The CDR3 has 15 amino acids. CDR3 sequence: CASKPGQGARYGYTF. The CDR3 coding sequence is TGTGCCAGCAAACCGGGACAGGGGGCAAGATATGGCTACACCTTC.

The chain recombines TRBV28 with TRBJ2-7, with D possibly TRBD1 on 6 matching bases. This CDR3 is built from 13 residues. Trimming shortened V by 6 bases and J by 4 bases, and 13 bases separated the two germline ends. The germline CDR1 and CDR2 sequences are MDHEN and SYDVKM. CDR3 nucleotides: TGTGCCAGCAGCCGGGACAATGGGTACGAGCAGTACTTC. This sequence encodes CASSRDNGYEQYF.

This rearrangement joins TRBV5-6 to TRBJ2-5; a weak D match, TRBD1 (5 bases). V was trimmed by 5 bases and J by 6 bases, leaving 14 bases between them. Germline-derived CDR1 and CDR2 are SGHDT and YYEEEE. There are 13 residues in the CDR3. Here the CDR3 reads CASSRQPVKTQYF. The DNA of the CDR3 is TGTGCCAGCAGTAGACAGCCTGTGAAGACCCAGTACTTC.

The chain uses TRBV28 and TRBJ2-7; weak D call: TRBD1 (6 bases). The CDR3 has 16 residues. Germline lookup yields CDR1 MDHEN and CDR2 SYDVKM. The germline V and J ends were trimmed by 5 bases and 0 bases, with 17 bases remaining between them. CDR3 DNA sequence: TGTGCCAGCAGTCCCCCCTTGCAGGGGTCCTCCTACGAGCAGTACTTC. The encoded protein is CASSPPLQGSSYEQYF.

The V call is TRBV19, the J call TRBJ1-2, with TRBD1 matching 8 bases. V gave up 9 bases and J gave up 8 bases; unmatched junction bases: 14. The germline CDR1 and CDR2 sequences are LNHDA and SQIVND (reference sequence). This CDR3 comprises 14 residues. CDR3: CASQDLTGANGYTF. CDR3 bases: TGTGCCAGCCAAGATCTGACAGGGGCGAACGGCTACACCTTC.

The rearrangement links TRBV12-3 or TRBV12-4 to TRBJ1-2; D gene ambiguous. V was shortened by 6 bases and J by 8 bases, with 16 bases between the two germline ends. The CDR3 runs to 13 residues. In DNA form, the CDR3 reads TGTGCCAGCAGCGGGAACTTGGAAGGAGGCTACACCTTC. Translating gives CASSGNLEGGYTF.

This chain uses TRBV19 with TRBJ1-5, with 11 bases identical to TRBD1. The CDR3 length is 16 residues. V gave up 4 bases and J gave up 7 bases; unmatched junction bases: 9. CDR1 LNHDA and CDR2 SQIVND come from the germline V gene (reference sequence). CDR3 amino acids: CASSTPGTGGQQPQHF. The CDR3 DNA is TGTGCCAGTAGTACACCCGGGACAGGGGGTCAACAGCCCCAGCATTTT.

CDR3 loop: CASSPGQGLQTQYF. The DNA for the CDR3 is TGTGCCAGTAGTCCCGGACAGGGGTTGCAGACCCAGTACTTC. This chain uses TRBV19 with TRBJ2-5, with 9 positions matching TRBD1. The J segment lost 6 bases and the V segment lost 5 bases, leaving 7 bases of the junction unmatched. Germline CDR1 LNHDA, CDR2 SQIVND (reference sequence). This CDR3 contains 14 residues.

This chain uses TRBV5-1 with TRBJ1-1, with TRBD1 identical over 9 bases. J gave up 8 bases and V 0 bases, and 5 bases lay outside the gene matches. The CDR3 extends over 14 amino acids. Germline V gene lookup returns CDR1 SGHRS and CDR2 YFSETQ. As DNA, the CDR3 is TGCGCCAGCAGCTTGGGGGACAGGGTGACCGAAGCTTTCTTT. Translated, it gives CASSLGDRVTEAFF.

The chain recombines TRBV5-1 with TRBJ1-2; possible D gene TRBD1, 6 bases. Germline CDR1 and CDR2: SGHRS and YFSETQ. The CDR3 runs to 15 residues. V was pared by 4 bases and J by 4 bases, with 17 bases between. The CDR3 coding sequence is TGCGCCAGCAGCGAGGGGGTAGGCGAAGTCTATGGCTACACCTTC. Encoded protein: CASSEGVGEVYGYTF.

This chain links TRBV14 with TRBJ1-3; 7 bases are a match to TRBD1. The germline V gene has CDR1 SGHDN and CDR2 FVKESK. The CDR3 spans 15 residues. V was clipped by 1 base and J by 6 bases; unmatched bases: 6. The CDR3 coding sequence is TGTGCCAGCAGCCAAGGAATACAGGGGCTAAACACCATATATTTT. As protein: CASSQGIQGLNTIYF.

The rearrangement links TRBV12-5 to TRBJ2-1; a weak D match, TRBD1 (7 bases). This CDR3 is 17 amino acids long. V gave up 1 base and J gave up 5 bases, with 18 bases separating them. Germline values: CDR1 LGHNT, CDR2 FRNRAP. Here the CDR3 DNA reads TGTGCTAGTGGTTTGGCAAGAACAGGGGACTCAGACAATGAGCAGTTCTTC. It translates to CASGLARTGDSDNEQFF.

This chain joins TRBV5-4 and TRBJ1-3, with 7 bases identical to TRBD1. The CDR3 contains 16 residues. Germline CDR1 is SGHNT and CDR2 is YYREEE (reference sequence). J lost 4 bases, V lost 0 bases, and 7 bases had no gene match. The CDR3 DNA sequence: TGTGCCAGCAGCTTGGCAAGACAGGGTTACGGAAACACCATATATTTT. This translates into CASSLARQGYGNTIYF.

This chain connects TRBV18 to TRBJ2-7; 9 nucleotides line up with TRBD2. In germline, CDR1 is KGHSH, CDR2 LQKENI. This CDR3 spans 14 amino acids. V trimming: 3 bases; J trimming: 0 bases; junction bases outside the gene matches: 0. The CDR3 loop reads CASSPTSGSYEQYF. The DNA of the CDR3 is TGTGCCAGCTCACCGACTAGCGGCTCCTACGAGCAGTACTTC.

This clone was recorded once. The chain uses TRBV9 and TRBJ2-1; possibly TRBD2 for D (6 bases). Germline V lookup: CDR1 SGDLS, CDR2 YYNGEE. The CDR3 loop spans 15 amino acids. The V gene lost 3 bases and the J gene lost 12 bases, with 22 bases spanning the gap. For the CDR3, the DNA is TGTGCCAGCAGCGGAGGGGCGGGACTGGGAAACGGGCAGTTCTTC. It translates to CASSGGAGLGNGQFF.

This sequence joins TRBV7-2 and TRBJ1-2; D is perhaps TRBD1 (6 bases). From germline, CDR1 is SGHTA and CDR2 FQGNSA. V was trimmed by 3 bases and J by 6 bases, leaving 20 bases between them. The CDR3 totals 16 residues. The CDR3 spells CASSFFGTGKENGYTF. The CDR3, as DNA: TGTGCCAGCAGCTTTTTCGGTACAGGGAAGGAGAATGGCTACACCTTC. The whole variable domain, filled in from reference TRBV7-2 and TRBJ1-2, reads GAGVSQSPSNKVTEKGKDVELRCDPISGHTALYWYRQSLGQGLEFLIYFQGNSAPDKSGLPSDRFSAERTGGSVSTLTIQRTQQEDSAVYLCASSFFGTGKENGYTFGSGTRLTVV.

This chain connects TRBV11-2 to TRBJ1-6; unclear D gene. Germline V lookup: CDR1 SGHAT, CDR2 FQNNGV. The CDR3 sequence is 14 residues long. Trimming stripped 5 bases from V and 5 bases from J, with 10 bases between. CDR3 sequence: CASSLLRDNSPLHF. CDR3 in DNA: TGTGCCAGCAGCCTCCTCCGGGATAATTCACCCCTCCACTTT.

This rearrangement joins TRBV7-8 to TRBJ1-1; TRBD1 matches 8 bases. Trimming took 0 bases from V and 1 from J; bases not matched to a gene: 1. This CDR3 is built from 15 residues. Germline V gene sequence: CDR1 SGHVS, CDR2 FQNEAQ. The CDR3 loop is CASSLAGTGNTEAFF. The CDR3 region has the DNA TGTGCCAGCAGCTTAGCAGGGACAGGGAACACTGAAGCTTTCTTT.

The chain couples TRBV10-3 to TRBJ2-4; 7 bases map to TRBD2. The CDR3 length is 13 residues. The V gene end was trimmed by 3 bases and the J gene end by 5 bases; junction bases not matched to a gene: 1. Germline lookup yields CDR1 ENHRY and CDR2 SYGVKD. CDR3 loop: CAISDSGENIQYF. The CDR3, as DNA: TGTGCCATCAGTGACAGCGGGGAAAACATTCAGTACTTC.